These 17 T cell receptor beta chains originate from one sample sequenced in a study of cytomegalovirus exposure and HLA in healthy donors. PCR used 60 Vbeta primers and 13 Jbeta primers. The repertoire was sequenced with immunoSEQ multiplex PCR; TCRdb's copy has only in-frame clones and lacks some. The sample has around 110,000 clones; under 80% are singletons. The sequencing input was PBMCs. These receptors were collected from a woman between 50 and 59 years old in good health and CMV-seropositive.

A remark on this clone: The CDR3 does not end in the conserved phenylalanine or tryptophan, so this is likely a read error. The chain employs TRBV11-2 and TRBJ1-1; D perhaps matches TRBD1 (5 bases). Germline V CDR1 and CDR2: SGHAT, FQNNGV. The length of the CDR3 is 13 residues. Trimming left V 5 bases short and J 3 bases short, with 10 bases between. The CDR3 bases are TGTGCCAGCAGCAAGACAGTGTACACTGAAGCTTTCTGT. Protein sequence: CASSKTVYTEAFC.

This clone has just a few counts. The chain is built from TRBV9 and TRBJ1-5, with 9 bases fitting TRBD1. The CDR3 contains 14 residues. Unmatched junction bases numbered 6, after V lost 4 bases and J lost 7 bases. Germline loops: CDR1 SGDLS, CDR2 YYNGEE. DNA for the CDR3: TGTGCCAGCAGCTTTGGGACAGGGAGCCAGCCCCAGCATTTT. The encoded protein is CASSFGTGSQPQHF.

J is TRBJ2-1 and V is TRBV7-2, with 9 positions matching TRBD2. Losses at the gene ends were 1 base for V and 6 bases for J; bases not matched to a gene: 10. This CDR3 has 17 residues. Germline CDR1 and CDR2: SGHTA and FQGNSA. CDR3 region: CASSLESRGGAFNEQFF. DNA of the CDR3: TGTGCCAGCAGCTTAGAGTCACGCGGGGGGGCGTTCAATGAGCAGTTCTTC.

The chain combines TRBV9 with TRBJ2-5, with D maybe TRBD2 (5 bases). Germline assignment: CDR1 SGDLS and CDR2 YYNGEE. The CDR3 is 15 amino acids. The germline V and J ends were trimmed by 0 bases and 2 bases, with 11 bases remaining between them. The CDR3 DNA follows: TGTGCCAGCAGCGTAGCTGGACTCCCGCAAGAGACCCAGTACTTC. Translated: CASSVAGLPQETQYF.

V gene TRBV7-3 combines with J gene TRBJ2-3; weak D call: TRBD1 (6 bases). V was shortened by 4 bases and J by 7 bases, with 21 bases between the two germline ends. The CDR3 runs to 16 residues. Germline V gene lookup returns CDR1 SGHTA and CDR2 FQGTGA. The DNA of the CDR3 is TGTGCCAGCAGCTCCCTCGGACAGAAGGGGCAGAATACGCAGTATTTT. It encodes CASSSLGQKGQNTQYF.

The rearrangement links TRBV5-1 to TRBJ2-1; 12 bases are shared with TRBD2. CDR1 and CDR2 from the germline V gene are SGHRS and YFSETQ. The length of the CDR3 is 17 residues. The J segment lost 0 bases and the V segment lost 4 bases, leaving 5 bases of the junction unmatched. CDR3 region: CASSLGLAGSSYNEQFF. In DNA form, the CDR3 reads TGCGCCAGCAGCCTAGGACTAGCGGGGAGCTCCTACAATGAGCAGTTCTTC.

This sequence joins TRBV5-4 and TRBJ1-1, with D possibly matching TRBD1 (6 bases). V shed 4 bases and J shed 2 bases, with 15 bases lying between them. Per the germline V gene, CDR1 is SGHNT and CDR2 is YYREEE (reference sequence). The CDR3 loop spans 15 amino acids. CDR3 in DNA: TGTGCCAGCAGCCCCTCGACAGGATTTAACACTGAAGCTTTCTTT. This sequence encodes CASSPSTGFNTEAFF. The entire variable domain, with the rest obtained from reference TRBV5-4 and TRBJ1-1, is as follows: ETGVTQSPTHLIKTRGQQVTLRCSSQSGHNTVSWYQQALGQGPQFIFQYYREEENGRGNFPPRFSGLQFPNYSSELNVNALELDDSALYLCASSPSTGFNTEAFFGQGTRLTVV.

The chain employs TRBV6-6 and TRBJ1-4; TRBD1 might be the D (6 bases). The germline V gene has CDR1 MNHNY and CDR2 SVGAGI (reference sequence). V gave up 6 bases and J gave up 4 bases, with 12 bases separating them. This CDR3 comprises 14 residues. Here the CDR3 reads CASRPGHSNEKLFF. The DNA of the CDR3 is TGTGCCAGCAGGCCGGGACACAGTAATGAAAAACTGTTTTTT.

The rearrangement links TRBV4-1 to TRBJ1-1; tentatively, D is TRBD1 (6 bases). CDR3 size: 15 residues. Trimming removed 4 bases from V and 0 bases from J, with 12 bases in between. In germline, CDR1 is MGHRA, CDR2 YSYEKL. CDR3 residues: CASSLGGQMNTEAFF. The CDR3 DNA reads TGCGCCAGCAGCCTTGGGGGACAAATGAACACTGAAGCTTTCTTT.

This chain joins TRBV9 and TRBJ1-2; 8 bases fit TRBD1. The V gene's germline CDR1 is SGDLS and CDR2 YYNGEE. The CDR3 runs 13 residues. V dropped 2 bases and J dropped 8; count of bases not matched to a gene: 5. The CDR3 loop is CASSVGQVGGYTF. The CDR3 bases are TGTGCCAGCAGCGTGGGACAGGTTGGGGGCTACACCTTC.

The rearrangement links TRBV6-5 to TRBJ2-7; D might be TRBD1 (6 bases). Trimming stripped 5 bases from V and 9 bases from J, with 23 bases between. The CDR3 spans 15 residues. Per the germline V gene, CDR1 is MNHEY and CDR2 is SVGAGI. The CDR3 loop reads CASSRRDRSLAGQYF. The DNA for the CDR3 is TGTGCCAGCAGTCGAAGAGACAGGTCTTTAGCCGGGCAGTACTTC.

The chain is built from TRBV4-2 and TRBJ1-6, with 8 bases lining up with TRBD1. CDR3 size: 18 residues. Germline values: CDR1 LGHNA, CDR2 YNFKEQ. V trimming: 1 base; J trimming: 4 bases; junction bases outside the gene matches: 9. The CDR3 sequence is CASSQVTTGVAYNSPLHF. The CDR3, as DNA: TGTGCCAGCAGCCAAGTTACGACAGGGGTAGCTTATAATTCACCCCTCCACTTT.

The V and J genes are TRBV7-3 and TRBJ1-1, with D tentatively TRBD1 (5 bases). The CDR3 loop spans 15 amino acids. In germline, CDR1 is SGHTA, CDR2 FQGTGA. The ends were cut back, 5 bases at V and 4 bases at J, with 17 bases in the middle. CDR3 region: CASSQGPQRGTEAFF. The CDR3 DNA reads TGTGCCAGCAGCCAAGGGCCCCAAAGGGGCACTGAAGCTTTCTTT.

CDR3 residues: CASSPQTGAIYGYTF. The CDR3 DNA reads as TGCGCCAGCAGCCCCCAGACAGGGGCTATCTATGGCTACACCTTC. This sequence joins TRBV5-1 and TRBJ1-2; 8 positions agree with TRBD1. The J segment lost 4 bases and the V segment lost 4 bases, leaving 9 bases of the junction unmatched. CDR1 and CDR2 (germline): SGHRS, YFSETQ. The CDR3 is made up of 15 amino acids.

This clone has just a few counts. The chain couples TRBV7-9 to TRBJ2-1; possibly TRBD2 for D (6 bases). Per germline, CDR1 SEHNR and CDR2 FQNEAQ (reference sequence). Trimming stripped 0 bases from V and 10 bases from J, with 19 bases between. The CDR3 has 16 amino acids. CDR3 loop: CASSLALGSGGHEQFF. As DNA, the CDR3 is TGTGCCAGCAGCTTAGCATTGGGTAGCGGCGGACACGAGCAGTTCTTC.

The chain links TRBV5-1 to TRBJ2-1, with D hard to call. Germline V gives CDR1 SGHRS, CDR2 YFSETQ. V shed 0 bases and J shed 7 bases, with 8 bases lying between them. The CDR3 has 13 residues. This CDR3 reads CASSLVPGNEQFF. The CDR3 DNA reads as TGCGCCAGCAGCTTGGTCCCCGGTAATGAGCAGTTCTTC.

The chain combines TRBV10-3 with TRBJ1-2; 7 bases align to TRBD1. CDR1 is ENHRY, CDR2 SYGVKD, per germline. The CDR3 is 17 amino acids. With V trimmed by 6 bases and J by 3 bases, 16 bases remained unmatched. CDR3 coding DNA: TGTGCCATCAGCCACCCTATGACAGGGAAAGATGACTATGGCTACACCTTC. It yields the protein CAISHPMTGKDDYGYTF.